This T cell receptor (beta chain) stems from a study of T cells in tumors and immune-related adverse events. Here immunoSEQ multiplex PCR was the method, and the copy in TCRdb shows in-frame clones only, minus some. The table lists about 7,300 clones, about 95% of them singletons. Germline trimming cut 5 bases from V and 5 bases from J; bases unmatched to any gene: 10. The CDR3 is 15 amino acids. CDR1 is MDHEN and CDR2 is SYDVKM in the germline V gene. The source was lymph node tissue, collected from a patient treated with anti-PD-1 therapy. The sequence came from a female donor with metastatic renal cell carcinoma. V and J are TRBV28 and TRBJ1-1; 8 bases map to TRBD1. The DNA for the CDR3 is TGTGCCAGCAGTCCGCGGACAGGGTGGGGGACTGAAGCTTTCTTT. Translating it yields CASSPRTGWGTEAFF.